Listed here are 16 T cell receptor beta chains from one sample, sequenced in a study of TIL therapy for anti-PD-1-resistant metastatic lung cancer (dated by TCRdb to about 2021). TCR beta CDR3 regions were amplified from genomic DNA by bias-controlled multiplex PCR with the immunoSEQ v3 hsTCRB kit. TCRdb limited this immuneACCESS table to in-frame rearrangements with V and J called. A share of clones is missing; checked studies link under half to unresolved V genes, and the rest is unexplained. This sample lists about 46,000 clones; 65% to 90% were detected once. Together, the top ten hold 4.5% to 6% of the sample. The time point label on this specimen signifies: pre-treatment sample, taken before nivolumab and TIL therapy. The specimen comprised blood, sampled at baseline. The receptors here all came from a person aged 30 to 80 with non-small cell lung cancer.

CDR3 in amino acids: CASSPQGRETQYF. CDR3 DNA sequence: TGTGCCAGCAGTCCGCAGGGTAGGGAGACCCAGTACTTC. The chain uses TRBV27 and TRBJ2-5; D is perhaps TRBD1 (5 bases). Trimming shortened V by 5 bases and J by 5 bases, and 12 bases separated the two germline ends. Per the germline V gene, CDR1 is MNHEY and CDR2 is SMNVEV (reference sequence). The CDR3 extends over 13 amino acids.

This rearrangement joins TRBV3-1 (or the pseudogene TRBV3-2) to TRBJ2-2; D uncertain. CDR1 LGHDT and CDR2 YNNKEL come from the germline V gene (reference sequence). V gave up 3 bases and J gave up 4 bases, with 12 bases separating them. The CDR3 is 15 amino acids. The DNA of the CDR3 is TGTGCCAGCAGCCAGATGAACGCGAGCACCGGGGAGCTGTTTTTT. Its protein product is CASSQMNASTGELFF.

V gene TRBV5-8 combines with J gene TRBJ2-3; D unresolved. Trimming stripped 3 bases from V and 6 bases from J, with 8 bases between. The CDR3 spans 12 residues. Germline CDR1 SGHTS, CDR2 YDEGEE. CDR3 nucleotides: TGTGCCAGCAGCTACCTACAGGATACGCAGTATTTT. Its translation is CASSYLQDTQYF.

CDR3 residues: CASTKSGVGKLFF. For the CDR3, the DNA is TGTGCCAGCACTAAGTCGGGGGTTGGAAAACTGTTTTTT. The chain combines TRBV7-2 with TRBJ1-4; the D gene is possibly TRBD1 (5 bases). CDR1 and CDR2 (germline): SGHTA, FQGNSA. The CDR3 extends over 13 amino acids. Deletions cut 7 bases from V and 10 bases from J, with 16 bases between. Full variable domain (outside the CDR3, taken from reference TRBV7-2 and TRBJ1-4): GAGVSQSPSNKVTEKGKDVELRCDPISGHTALYWYRQSLGQGLEFLIYFQGNSAPDKSGLPSDRFSAERTGGSVSTLTIQRTQQEDSAVYLCASTKSGVGKLFFGSGTQLSVL.

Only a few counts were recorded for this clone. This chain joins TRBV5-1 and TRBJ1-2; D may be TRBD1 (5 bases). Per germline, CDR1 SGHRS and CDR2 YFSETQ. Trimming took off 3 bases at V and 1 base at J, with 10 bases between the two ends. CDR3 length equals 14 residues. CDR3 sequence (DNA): TGCGCCAGCAGCTCCACAGGAGTTAACTATGGCTACACCTTC. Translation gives CASSSTGVNYGYTF. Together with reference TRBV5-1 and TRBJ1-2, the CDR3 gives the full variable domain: KAGVTQTPRYLIKTRGQQVTLSCSPISGHRSVSWYQQTPGQGLQFLFEYFSETQRNKGNFPGRFSGRQFSNSRSEMNVSTLELGDSALYLCASSSTGVNYGYTFGSGTRLTVV.

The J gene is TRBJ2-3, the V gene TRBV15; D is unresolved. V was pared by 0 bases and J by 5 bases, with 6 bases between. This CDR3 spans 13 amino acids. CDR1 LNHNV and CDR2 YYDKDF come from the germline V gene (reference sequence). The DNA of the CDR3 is TGTGCCACCAGCAGAGATCCCCAAGATACGCAGTATTTT. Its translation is CATSRDPQDTQYF.

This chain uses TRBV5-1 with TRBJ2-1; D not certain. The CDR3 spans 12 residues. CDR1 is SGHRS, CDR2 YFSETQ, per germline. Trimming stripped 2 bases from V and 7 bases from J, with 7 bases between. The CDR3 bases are TGCGCCAGCAGCTTTCCCTCGAATGAGCAGTTCTTC. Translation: CASSFPSNEQFF.

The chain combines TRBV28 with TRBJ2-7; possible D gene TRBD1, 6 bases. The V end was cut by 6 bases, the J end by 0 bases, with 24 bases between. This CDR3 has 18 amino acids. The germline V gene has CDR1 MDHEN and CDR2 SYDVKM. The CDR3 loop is CASRAPHRVTLLSYEQYF. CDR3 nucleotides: TGTGCCAGCAGGGCCCCCCACAGGGTAACCCTTCTCTCCTACGAGCAGTACTTC.

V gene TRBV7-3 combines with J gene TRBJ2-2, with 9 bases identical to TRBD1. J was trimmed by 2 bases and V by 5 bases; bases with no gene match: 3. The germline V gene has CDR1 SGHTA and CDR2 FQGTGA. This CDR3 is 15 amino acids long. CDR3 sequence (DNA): TGTGCCAGCAGCGCGGACAGGGGAAACACCGGGGAGCTGTTTTTT. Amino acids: CASSADRGNTGELFF.

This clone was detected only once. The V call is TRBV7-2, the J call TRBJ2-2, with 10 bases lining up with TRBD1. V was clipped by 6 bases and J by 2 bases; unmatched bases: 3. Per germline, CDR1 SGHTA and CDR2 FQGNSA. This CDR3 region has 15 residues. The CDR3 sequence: CASSGDRGNTGELFF. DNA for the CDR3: TGTGCCAGCAGTGGGGACAGGGGAAACACCGGGGAGCTGTTTTTT.

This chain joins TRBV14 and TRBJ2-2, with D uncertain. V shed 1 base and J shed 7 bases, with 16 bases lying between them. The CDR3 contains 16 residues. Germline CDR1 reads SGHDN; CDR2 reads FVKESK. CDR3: CASSQVFGRLSGELFF. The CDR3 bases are TGTGCCAGCAGCCAAGTTTTCGGCAGGTTGAGCGGGGAGCTGTTTTTT.

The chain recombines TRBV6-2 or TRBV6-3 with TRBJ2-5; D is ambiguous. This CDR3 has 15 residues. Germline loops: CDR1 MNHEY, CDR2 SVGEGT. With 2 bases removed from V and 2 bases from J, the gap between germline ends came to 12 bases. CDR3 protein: CASSYRRRVQETQYF. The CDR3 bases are TGTGCCAGCAGTTACAGGCGGCGCGTACAAGAGACCCAGTACTTC.

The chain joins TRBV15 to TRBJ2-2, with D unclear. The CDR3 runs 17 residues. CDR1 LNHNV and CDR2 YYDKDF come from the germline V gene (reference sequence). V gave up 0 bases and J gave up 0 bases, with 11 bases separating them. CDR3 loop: CATSRDHPAANTGELFF. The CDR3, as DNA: TGTGCCACCAGCAGAGATCACCCGGCGGCGAACACCGGGGAGCTGTTTTTT.

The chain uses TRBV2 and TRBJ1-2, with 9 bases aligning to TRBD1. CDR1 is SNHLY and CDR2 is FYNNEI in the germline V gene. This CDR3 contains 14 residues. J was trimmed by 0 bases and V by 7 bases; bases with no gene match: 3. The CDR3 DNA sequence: TGTGCCAGCAATGGACAGGGGACTAACTATGGCTACACCTTC. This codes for CASNGQGTNYGYTF.

In DNA, the CDR3 is TGTGCCAGCAGCTTTGGAGGGGTGGATCCCTACAATGAGCAGTTCTTC. Its protein is CASSFGGVDPYNEQFF. The chain links TRBV5-5 to TRBJ2-1; perhaps TRBD2 as D (6 bases). The CDR3 length is 16 residues. Germline values: CDR1 SGHKS, CDR2 YYEKEE (reference sequence). Trimming left V 2 bases short and J 2 bases short, with 14 bases between.

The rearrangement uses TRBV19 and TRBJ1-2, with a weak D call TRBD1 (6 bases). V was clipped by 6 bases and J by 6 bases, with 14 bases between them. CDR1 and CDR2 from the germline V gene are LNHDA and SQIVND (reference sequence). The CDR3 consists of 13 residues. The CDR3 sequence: CASRIQGMHGYTF. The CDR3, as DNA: TGTGCCAGTAGGATCCAGGGGATGCATGGCTACACCTTC.